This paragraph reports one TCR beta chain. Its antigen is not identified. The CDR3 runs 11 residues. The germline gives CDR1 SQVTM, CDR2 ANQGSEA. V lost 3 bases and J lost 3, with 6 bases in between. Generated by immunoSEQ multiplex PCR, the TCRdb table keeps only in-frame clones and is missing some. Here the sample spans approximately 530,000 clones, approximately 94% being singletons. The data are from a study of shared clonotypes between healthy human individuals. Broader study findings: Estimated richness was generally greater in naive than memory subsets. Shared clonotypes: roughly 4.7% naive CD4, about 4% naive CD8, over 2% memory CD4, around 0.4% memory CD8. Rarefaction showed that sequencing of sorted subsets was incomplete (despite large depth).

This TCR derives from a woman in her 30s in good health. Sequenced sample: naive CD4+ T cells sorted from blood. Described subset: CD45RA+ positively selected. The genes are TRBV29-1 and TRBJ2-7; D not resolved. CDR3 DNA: TGCAGCGTTGAGGTAGACTACGAGCAGTACTTC. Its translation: CSVEVDYEQYF.